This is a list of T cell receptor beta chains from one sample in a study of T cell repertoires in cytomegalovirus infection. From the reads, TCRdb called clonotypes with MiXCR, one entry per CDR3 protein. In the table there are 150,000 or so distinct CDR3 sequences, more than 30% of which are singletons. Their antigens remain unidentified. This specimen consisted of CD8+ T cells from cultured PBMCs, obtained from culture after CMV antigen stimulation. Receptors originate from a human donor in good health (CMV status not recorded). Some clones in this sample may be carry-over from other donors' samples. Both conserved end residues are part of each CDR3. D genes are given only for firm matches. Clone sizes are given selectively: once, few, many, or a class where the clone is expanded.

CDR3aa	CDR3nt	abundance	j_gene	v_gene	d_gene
CASMDAGTPHYEAFF	TGTGCCAGCATGGACGCTGGGACACCCCACTATGAAGCTTTCTTT	once	TRBJ1-1	TRBV2	NA
CASSLVREQETQYF	TGTGCCAGCAGCTTGGTCAGGGAACAAGAGACCCAGTACTTC	few	TRBJ2-5	TRBV5-4	NA
CASNTLGGRSNQPQHF	TGTGCCAGCAATACCCTAGGGGGCAGGAGCAATCAGCCCCAGCATTTT	NA	TRBJ1-5	TRBV2	TRBD1
CASSWIKGTQYF	TGCGCCAGCAGCTGGATAAAGGGGACGCAGTATTTT	few	TRBJ2-3	TRBV5-1	NA
CASQGQGAQETQYF	TGTGCCAGCCAAGGACAGGGGGCCCAAGAGACCCAGTACTTC	many	TRBJ2-5	TRBV7-9	TRBD1
CATRWGDEQYF	TGTGCCACCAGGTGGGGGGACGAGCAGTACTTC	NA	TRBJ2-7	TRBV2	NA
CASSLWTQETQYF	TGTGCCAGCAGCCTATGGACCCAAGAGACCCAGTACTTC	few	TRBJ2-5	TRBV7-2	NA
CASGLGASNTEAFF	TGTGCTAGTGGTTTGGGCGCCTCGAACACTGAAGCTTTCTTT	few	TRBJ1-1	TRBV12-5	NA
CSVDFLGQGVADTQYF	TGCAGCGTTGATTTCTTGGGACAGGGGGTAGCAGATACGCAGTATTTT	few	TRBJ2-3	TRBV29-1	TRBD1
CASSSNQHVPNTEAFF	TGTGCCAGCAGTTCCAACCAACATGTTCCGAACACTGAAGCTTTCTTT	many	TRBJ1-1	TRBV6-1	NA
CASSQSGGGASNEQFF	TGTGCCAGCAGTCAATCGGGAGGGGGCGCATCGAATGAGCAGTTCTTC	few	TRBJ2-1	TRBV6-5	NA
CASSFSWGVTDTQYF	TGTGCCAGCAGCTTTTCTTGGGGGGTCACAGATACGCAGTATTTT	few	TRBJ2-3	TRBV9	NA
CASSFSAVRKDYNEQFF	TGTGCCAGCAGTTTTTCCGCCGTCAGGAAAGACTACAATGAGCAGTTCTTC	few	TRBJ2-1	TRBV28	NA
CASSSGVGYEQYF	TGTGCCAGCAGCTCCGGGGTTGGGTACGAGCAGTACTTC	many	TRBJ2-7	TRBV7-2	NA
CASSSPRHFRDRESGNTIYF	TGTGCCAGCAGCTCCCCCAGACACTTCCGGGACAGGGAGTCTGGAAACACCATATATTTT	NA	TRBJ1-3	TRBV7-2	TRBD1
CSVEDPRGAFF	TGCAGCGTTGAAGATCCCAGGGGAGCTTTCTTT	NA	TRBJ1-1	TRBV29-1	NA
CASSLSTGVETQYF	TGTGCCAGCAGCCTGAGTACAGGGGTAGAGACCCAGTACTTC	NA	TRBJ2-5	TRBV7-9	TRBD1
CASSPLGTEAFF	TGTGCCAGCAGCCCCTTGGGCACTGAAGCTTTCTTT	many	TRBJ1-1	TRBV7-6	NA
CASSSGARVNTEAFF	TGTGCCAGCAGCTCGGGGGCCAGGGTCAACACTGAAGCTTTCTTT	once	TRBJ1-1	TRBV7-4	NA
CASSFGTGTGAFF	TGTGCCAGCAGTTTTGGGACGGGCACTGGAGCTTTCTTT	NA	TRBJ1-1	TRBV12-3/TRBV12-4	NA
CASSSSGKIWHQPQHF	TGTGCCAGCAGTAGCTCCGGGAAAATATGGCATCAGCCCCAGCATTTT	NA	TRBJ1-5	TRBV12-3/TRBV12-4	NA
CASSVGQGDYGYTF	TGTGCCAGCAGTGTGGGGCAGGGGGACTATGGCTACACCTTC	many	TRBJ1-2	TRBV2	TRBD1
CASSPLGWDTEAFF	TGCGCCAGCAGCCCTCTGGGTTGGGACACTGAAGCTTTCTTT	NA	TRBJ1-1	TRBV4-1	NA
CASSLLFGTGRSDTQYF	TGTGCCAGCAGCCTCCTTTTTGGGACAGGGCGATCAGATACGCAGTATTTT	NA	TRBJ2-3	TRBV11-2	TRBD1
CASSEKTSSYNEQFF	TGTGCCAGCAGCGAGAAGACGAGCTCCTACAATGAGCAGTTCTTC	few	TRBJ2-1	TRBV7-4	NA
CASSRWEKQLDEKLFF	TGTGCCAGCAGCCGGTGGGAGAAGCAGCTAGACGAAAAACTGTTTTTT	NA	TRBJ1-4	TRBV7-9	NA
CASSYSIGGFLNSPLHF	TGTGCCAGCAGTTACTCGATAGGGGGTTTCCTCAATTCACCCCTCCACTTT	many	TRBJ1-6	TRBV6-5	NA
CATSDQDREDEQFF	TGTGCCACCAGTGATCAGGACAGGGAGGACGAGCAGTTCTTC	NA	TRBJ2-1	TRBV24-1	TRBD1
CASSVVRGGNTDTQYF	TGTGCCAGCAGCGTAGTACGGGGGGGCAACACAGATACGCAGTATTTT	once	TRBJ2-3	TRBV9	TRBD2
CASSLDPFYEQYF	TGTGCCAGCAGCTTAGACCCCTTCTACGAGCAGTACTTC	many	TRBJ2-7	TRBV7-2	NA
CSASGDRPYEQYF	TGCAGTGCAAGTGGGGACAGGCCCTACGAGCAGTACTTC	NA	TRBJ2-7	TRBV20-1	TRBD1
CASHRVSTDTQYF	TGTGCCAGTCATCGGGTGAGCACAGATACGCAGTATTTT	NA	TRBJ2-3	TRBV6-6	NA
CSVVGGLSTDTQYF	TGCAGCGTTGTTGGAGGGCTCAGCACAGATACGCAGTATTTT	many	TRBJ2-3	TRBV29-1	NA
CASSWTPSYEQYF	TGTGCCAGCAGCTGGACTCCCTCCTACGAGCAGTACTTC	many	TRBJ2-7	TRBV11-1	NA
CASSLDRGGQSEQYF	TGTGCCAGCAGCTTGGATCGGGGAGGGCAATCCGAGCAGTACTTC	NA	TRBJ2-7	TRBV5-4	TRBD2
CASSSGGANEQYF	TGTGCCAGCAGTAGCGGGGGGGCCAACGAGCAGTACTTC	few	TRBJ2-7	TRBV2	TRBD2
CATSEYGETQYF	TGTGCCACCAGTGAGTATGGGGAGACCCAGTACTTC	NA	TRBJ2-5	TRBV24-1	NA
CASSLPPQLTGHYGYTF	TGTGCCAGCAGTCTCCCACCCCAATTGACAGGACATTATGGCTACACCTTC	many	TRBJ1-2	TRBV2	NA
CASSYSLEGSSTEAFF	TGTGCCAGCAGTTACTCACTCGAGGGGTCGAGCACTGAAGCTTTCTTT	few	TRBJ1-1	TRBV6-5	NA
CASSPGGAFTGELFF	TGTGCCAGCAGCCCCGGGGGGGCCTTCACCGGGGAGCTGTTTTTT	NA	TRBJ2-2	TRBV4-1	TRBD2
CASTSSGGQGEQYF	TGTGCCAGCACCTCCTCCGGCGGGCAGGGTGAGCAGTACTTC	many	TRBJ2-7	TRBV6-6	NA
CATALTGGRHQPQHF	TGTGCCACCGCCCTCACAGGGGGCCGGCATCAGCCCCAGCATTTT	NA	TRBJ1-5	TRBV12-3/TRBV12-4	TRBD1
CASSPGGAGEQYF	TGTGCCAGCAGCCCCGGGGGGGCGGGTGAGCAGTACTTC	NA	TRBJ2-7	TRBV12-3/TRBV12-4	TRBD2
CASSEFGLAFPEDTQYF	TGTGCCAGCAGTGAATTTGGGCTAGCGTTCCCCGAGGATACGCAGTATTTT	NA	TRBJ2-3	TRBV2	NA
CASSFAGIAFF	TGTGCCAGCAGTTTTGCAGGGATCGCTTTCTTT	many	TRBJ1-1	TRBV6-6	NA